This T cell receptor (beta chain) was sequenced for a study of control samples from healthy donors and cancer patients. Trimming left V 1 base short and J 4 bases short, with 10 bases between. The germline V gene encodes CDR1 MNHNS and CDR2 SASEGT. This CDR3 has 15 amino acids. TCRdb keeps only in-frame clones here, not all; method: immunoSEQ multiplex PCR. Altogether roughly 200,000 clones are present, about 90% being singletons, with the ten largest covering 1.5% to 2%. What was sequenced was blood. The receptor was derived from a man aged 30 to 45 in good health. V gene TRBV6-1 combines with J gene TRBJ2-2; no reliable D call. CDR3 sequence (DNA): TGTGCCAGCAGTGAAGTCAGGAGAGGCACCGGGGAGCTGTTTTTT. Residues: CASSEVRRGTGELFF.